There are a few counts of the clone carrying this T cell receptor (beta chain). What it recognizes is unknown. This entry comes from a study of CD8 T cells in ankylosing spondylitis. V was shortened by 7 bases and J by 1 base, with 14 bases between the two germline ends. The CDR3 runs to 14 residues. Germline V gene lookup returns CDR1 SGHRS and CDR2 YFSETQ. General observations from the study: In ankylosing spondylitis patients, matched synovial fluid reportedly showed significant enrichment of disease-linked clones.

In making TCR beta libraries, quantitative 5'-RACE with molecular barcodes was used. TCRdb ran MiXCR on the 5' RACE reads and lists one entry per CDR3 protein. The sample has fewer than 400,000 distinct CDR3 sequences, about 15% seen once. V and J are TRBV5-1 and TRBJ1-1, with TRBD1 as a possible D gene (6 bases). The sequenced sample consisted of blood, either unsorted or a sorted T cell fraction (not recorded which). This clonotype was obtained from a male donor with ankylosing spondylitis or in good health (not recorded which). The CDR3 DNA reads TGCGCCAGCGATGCCGGGGGGCGGAACACTGAAGCTTTCTTT. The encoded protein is CASDAGGRNTEAFF.